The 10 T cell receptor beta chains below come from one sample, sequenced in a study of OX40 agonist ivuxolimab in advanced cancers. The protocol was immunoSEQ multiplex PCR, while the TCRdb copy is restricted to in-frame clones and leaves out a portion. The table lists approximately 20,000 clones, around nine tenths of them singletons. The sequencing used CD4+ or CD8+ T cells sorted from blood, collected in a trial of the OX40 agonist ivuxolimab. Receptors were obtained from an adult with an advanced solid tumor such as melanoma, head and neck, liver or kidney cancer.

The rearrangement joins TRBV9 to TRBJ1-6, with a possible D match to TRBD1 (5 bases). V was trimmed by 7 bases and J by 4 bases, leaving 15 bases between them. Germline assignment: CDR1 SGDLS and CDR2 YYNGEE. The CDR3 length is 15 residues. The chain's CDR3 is CASARDGSYNSPLHF. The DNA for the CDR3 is TGTGCCAGCGCACGGGACGGATCGTATAATTCACCCCTCCACTTT.

This CDR3 reads CASSRGDSPLHF. The CDR3 nucleotides read TGTGCCAGCTCGAGAGGGGATTCACCCCTCCACTTT. The chain links TRBV27 to TRBJ1-6, with D perhaps matching TRBD1 (5 bases). The CDR3 covers 12 residues. Germline V CDR1 and CDR2: MNHEY, SMNVEV (reference sequence). Deletions cut 8 bases from V and 8 bases from J, with 10 bases between.

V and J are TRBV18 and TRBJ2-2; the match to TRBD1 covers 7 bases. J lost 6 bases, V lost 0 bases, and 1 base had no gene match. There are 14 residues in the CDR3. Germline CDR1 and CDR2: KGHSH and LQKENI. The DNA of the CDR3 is TGTGCCAGCTCACCACCGACAGGGTCCGGGGAGCTGTTTTTT. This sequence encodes CASSPPTGSGELFF.

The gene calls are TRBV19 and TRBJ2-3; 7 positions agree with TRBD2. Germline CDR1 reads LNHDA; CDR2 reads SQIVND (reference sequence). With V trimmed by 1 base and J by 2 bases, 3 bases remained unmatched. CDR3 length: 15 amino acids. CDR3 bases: TGTGCCAGTAGTATAGGGCGGGGGTTCACAGATACGCAGTATTTT. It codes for CASSIGRGFTDTQYF.

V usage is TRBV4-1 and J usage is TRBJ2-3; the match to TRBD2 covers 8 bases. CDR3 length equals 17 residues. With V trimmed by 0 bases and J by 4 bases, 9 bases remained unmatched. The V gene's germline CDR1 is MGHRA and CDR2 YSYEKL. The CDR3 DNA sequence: TGCGCCAGCAGCCAAGAGATCAGCGGGGGCGGAGCAGATACGCAGTATTTT. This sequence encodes CASSQEISGGGADTQYF.

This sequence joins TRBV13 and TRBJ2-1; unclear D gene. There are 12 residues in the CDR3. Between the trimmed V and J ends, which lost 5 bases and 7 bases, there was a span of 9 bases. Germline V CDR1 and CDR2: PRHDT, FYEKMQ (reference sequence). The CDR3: CASSPIRNEQFF. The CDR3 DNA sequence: TGTGCCAGCAGCCCAATTCGAAATGAGCAGTTCTTC.

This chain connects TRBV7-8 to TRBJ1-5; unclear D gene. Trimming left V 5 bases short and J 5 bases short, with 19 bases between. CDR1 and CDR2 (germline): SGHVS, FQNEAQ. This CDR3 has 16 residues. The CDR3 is CASSPRVSFGDQPQHF. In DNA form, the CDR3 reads TGTGCCAGCAGCCCACGGGTTTCCTTTGGGGATCAGCCCCAGCATTTT.

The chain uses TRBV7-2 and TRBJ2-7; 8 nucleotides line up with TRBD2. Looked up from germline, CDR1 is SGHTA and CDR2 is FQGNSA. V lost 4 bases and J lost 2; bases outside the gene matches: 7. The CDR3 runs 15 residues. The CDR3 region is CASSYGAGGTYEQYF. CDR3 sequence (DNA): TGTGCCAGCAGCTACGGGGCGGGAGGTACCTACGAGCAGTACTTC.

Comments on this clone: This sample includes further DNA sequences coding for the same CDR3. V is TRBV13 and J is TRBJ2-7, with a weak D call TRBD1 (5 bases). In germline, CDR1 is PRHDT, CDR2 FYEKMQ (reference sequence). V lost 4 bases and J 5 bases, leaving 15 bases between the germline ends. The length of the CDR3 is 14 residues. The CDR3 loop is CASSSTTGFDEQYF. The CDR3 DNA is TGTGCCAGCAGCTCTACTACAGGCTTTGACGAGCAGTACTTC.

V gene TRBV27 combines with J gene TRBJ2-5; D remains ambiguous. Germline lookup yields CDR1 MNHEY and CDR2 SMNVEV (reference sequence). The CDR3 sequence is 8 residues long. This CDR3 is CVGETQYF. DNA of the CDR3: TGTGTGGGAGAGACCCAGTACTTC.